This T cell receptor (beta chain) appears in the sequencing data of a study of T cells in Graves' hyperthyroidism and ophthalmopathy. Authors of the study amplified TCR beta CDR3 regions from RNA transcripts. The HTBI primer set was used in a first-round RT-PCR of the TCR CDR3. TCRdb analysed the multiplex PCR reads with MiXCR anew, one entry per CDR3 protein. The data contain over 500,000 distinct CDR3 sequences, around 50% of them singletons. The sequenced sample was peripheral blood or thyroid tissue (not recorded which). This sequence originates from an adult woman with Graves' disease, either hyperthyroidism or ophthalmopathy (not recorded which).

The CDR3 loop is CASSLRDNHEQYF. CDR3 nucleotide sequence: TGTGCCAGCAGCCTCCGGGACAACCACGAGCAGTACTTC. The chain combines TRBV11-2 with TRBJ2-7; D is possibly TRBD1 (6 bases). Germline CDR1 SGHAT, CDR2 FQNNGV. Trimming shortened V by 5 bases and J by 5 bases, and 13 bases separated the two germline ends. This CDR3 region has 13 residues.